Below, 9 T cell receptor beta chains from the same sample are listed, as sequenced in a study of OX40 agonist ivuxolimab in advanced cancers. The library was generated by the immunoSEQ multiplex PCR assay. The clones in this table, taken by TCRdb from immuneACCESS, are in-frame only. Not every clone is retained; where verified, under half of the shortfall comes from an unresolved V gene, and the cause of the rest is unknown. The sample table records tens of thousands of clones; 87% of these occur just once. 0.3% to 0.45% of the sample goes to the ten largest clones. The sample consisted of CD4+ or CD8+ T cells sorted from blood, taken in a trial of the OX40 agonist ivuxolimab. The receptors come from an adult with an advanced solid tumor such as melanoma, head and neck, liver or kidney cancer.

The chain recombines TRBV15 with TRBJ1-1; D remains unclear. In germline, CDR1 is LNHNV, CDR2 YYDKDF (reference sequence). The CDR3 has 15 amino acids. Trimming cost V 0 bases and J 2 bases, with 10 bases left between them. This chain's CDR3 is CATSRDLVVNTEAFF. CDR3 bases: TGTGCCACCAGCAGAGATCTTGTGGTAAACACTGAAGCTTTCTTT.

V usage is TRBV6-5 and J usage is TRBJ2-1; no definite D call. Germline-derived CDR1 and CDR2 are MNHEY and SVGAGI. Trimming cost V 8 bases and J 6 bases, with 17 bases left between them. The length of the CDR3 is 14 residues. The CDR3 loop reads CASGNTVTFNEQFF. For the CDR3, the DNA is TGTGCCAGCGGAAATACTGTGACGTTCAATGAGCAGTTCTTC.

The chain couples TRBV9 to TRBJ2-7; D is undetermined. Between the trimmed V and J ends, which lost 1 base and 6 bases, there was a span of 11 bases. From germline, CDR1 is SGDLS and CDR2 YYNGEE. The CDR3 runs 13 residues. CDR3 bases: TGTGCCAGCAGCGTAACGCGAGACGGCGAGCAGTACTTC. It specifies CASSVTRDGEQYF.

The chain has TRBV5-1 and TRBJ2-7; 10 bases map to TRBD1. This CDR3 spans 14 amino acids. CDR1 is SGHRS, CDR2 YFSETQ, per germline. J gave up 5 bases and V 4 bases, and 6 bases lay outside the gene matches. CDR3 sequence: CASSDRDRGNEQYF. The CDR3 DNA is TGCGCCAGCAGCGACCGGGACAGGGGAAACGAGCAGTACTTC.

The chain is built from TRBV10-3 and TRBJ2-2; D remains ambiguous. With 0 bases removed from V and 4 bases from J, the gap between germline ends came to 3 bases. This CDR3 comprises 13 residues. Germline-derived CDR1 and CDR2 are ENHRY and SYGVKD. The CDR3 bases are TGTGCCATCAGTGAGTCAAGCACCGGGGAGCTGTTTTTT. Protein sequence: CAISESSTGELFF.

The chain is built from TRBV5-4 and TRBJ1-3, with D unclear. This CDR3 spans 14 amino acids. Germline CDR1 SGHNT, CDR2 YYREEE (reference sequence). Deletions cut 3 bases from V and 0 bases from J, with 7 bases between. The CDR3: CASSSLISGNTIYF. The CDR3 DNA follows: TGTGCCAGCAGCTCACTCATCTCTGGAAACACCATATATTTT.

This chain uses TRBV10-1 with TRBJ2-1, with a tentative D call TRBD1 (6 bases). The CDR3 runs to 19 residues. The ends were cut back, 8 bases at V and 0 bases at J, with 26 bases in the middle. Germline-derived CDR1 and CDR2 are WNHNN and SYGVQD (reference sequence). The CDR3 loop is CASFGFGGFPDSSYNEQFF. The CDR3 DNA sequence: TGCGCCAGCTTTGGTTTCGGAGGCTTCCCGGACAGCTCCTACAATGAGCAGTTCTTC.

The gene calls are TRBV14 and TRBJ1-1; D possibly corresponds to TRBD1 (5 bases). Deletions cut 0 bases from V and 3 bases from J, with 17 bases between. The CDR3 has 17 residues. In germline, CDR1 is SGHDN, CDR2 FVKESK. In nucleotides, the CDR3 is TGTGCCAGCAGCCAAGATTTAACAGGTAGCCGCTACACTGAAGCTTTCTTT. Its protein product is CASSQDLTGSRYTEAFF.

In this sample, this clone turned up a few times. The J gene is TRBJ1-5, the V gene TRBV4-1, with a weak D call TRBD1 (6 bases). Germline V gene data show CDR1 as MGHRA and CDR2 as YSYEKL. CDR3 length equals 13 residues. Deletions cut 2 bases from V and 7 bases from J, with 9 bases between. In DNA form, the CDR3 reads TGCGCCAGCAGCCAACAGGGGTGGCAGCCCCAGCATTTT. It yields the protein CASSQQGWQPQHF.